This record covers a single T cell receptor (beta chain). Antigen specificity is unknown. PCR amplification relied on 60 Vbeta primers (plus 13 Jbeta primers). TCRdb keeps only in-frame clones here, not all; method: immunoSEQ multiplex PCR. The sample consists of 150,000 to 200,000 clones, about 87% of them appearing once. This record comes from a study of cytomegalovirus exposure and HLA in healthy donors. Study-wide points: As a later analysis revealed, most CMV-associated TCR beta chains appeared HLA-restricted. Earlier analysis yielded a pattern in which most TCR beta V segments were productive about 87% or about 30% of the time. Sequences of the TCR beta chain were said to predict the HLA-A and HLA-B alleles of most subjects accurately. Analysis performed later found more than 15,000 TCR beta sequences associated with HLA alleles at 0.05 false discovery rate.

Germline CDR1 reads SNHLY; CDR2 reads FYNNEI. The CDR3 consists of 12 residues. V shed 3 bases and J shed 4 bases, with 6 bases lying between them. Sequencing used PBMCs. The rearrangement uses TRBV2 and TRBJ1-2; D gene unclear. The sequence was collected from a woman younger than 35 in good health and CMV-seronegative. In nucleotides, the CDR3 is TGTGCCAGCAGTGATAGCGGCTATGGCTACACCTTC. Translation: CASSDSGYGYTF.